This T cell receptor (beta chain) was documented in a study of T cell changes during pregnancy in multiple sclerosis (dated by TCRdb to the late 2010s). Regarding the research as a whole: Changes in the T cell repertoire over the course of pregnancy were examined in this study in women with multiple sclerosis.

Concerning this clone itself: The antigen it recognizes is unknown. Base-call qualities are not available, and no considerably larger clone is one nucleotide away.

Library method: the immunoSEQ multiplex PCR assay. TCRdb holds this immuneACCESS table with in-frame rearrangements only. Some clones are missing; in checked studies, unresolved V genes explain under half, and the rest has no known cause. For this sample there are tens of thousands of clones; under 95% appear just once. The top ten hold around 0.7% of the sample. The material sequenced was CD4+ T cells from peripheral blood mononuclear cells, taken in the second trimester of pregnancy. The TCR was taken from a female donor in good health, enrolled as a control in a pregnancy study.

The bases read TGTGCCAGCAGCCCCACGGGTAGTGGATATGGCTACACCTTC. Its protein is CASSPTGSGYGYTF. This chain is built from TRBV7-2 and TRBJ1-2, with no D gene named confidently. The CDR3 measures 14 amino acids from cysteine to phenylalanine. The DNA shown is the 42-base CDR3, in frame from base 1. V gives up 5 bases and J gives up 5 bases, and the segment between their germline ends measures 15 bases. CDR1 and CDR2, looked up from the germline V gene, are SGHTA and FQGNSA.